This T cell receptor (beta chain) was sequenced in a study of T cell changes during pregnancy in multiple sclerosis. Some clones are missing from TCRdb's copy, which holds only in-frame ones; the method was immunoSEQ multiplex PCR. The repertoire consists of about 85,000 clones, with roughly nine tenths occurring once and the leading ten covering roughly 2.5%. This CDR3 comprises 15 residues. CDR1 and CDR2 from the germline V gene are SGHNT and YYREEE (reference sequence). V was trimmed by 3 bases and J by 7 bases, leaving 20 bases between them. The chain combines TRBV5-4 with TRBJ2-7; D perhaps matches TRBD2 (6 bases). The source is a female donor with multiple sclerosis, enrolled in a pregnancy study. Here the sequenced sample was peripheral blood, taken in the first trimester of pregnancy. The CDR3 DNA follows: TGTGCCAGCAGCTCTCAGGAGGGGTACACCGCGGAGCAGTACTTC. This encodes CASSSQEGYTAEQYF.